A selection of T cell receptor beta chains follows, all from one sample in a study of T cells in Graves' hyperthyroidism and ophthalmopathy. TCRdb processed the multiplex PCR reads anew with MiXCR; each CDR3 protein has one entry. The sample holds 800,000 or so distinct CDR3 sequences, 38% seen once. Material for sequencing was blood. Every receptor here comes from a young man with Graves' hyperthyroidism. Both conserved end residues are part of each CDR3. Each record gives: clone size, V gene, CDR3 protein. Size is stated for part of the rows, as once, few or many counts, or as a class when the clone is expanded.

clone size: -; V gene: TRBV2; CDR3 protein: CASGPLFERVNTGELFF
clone size: many; V gene: TRBV10-3; CDR3 protein: CAISRDRGNTEAFF
clone size: -; V gene: TRBV2; CDR3 protein: CASSEGAETQYF
clone size: many; V gene: TRBV5-1; CDR3 protein: CASSAGGQGVSPLHF
clone size: few; V gene: TRBV20-1; CDR3 protein: CSARGGRAHSSYEQYF
clone size: many; V gene: TRBV7-9; CDR3 protein: CASSPPGQHSPLHF
clone size: many; V gene: TRBV19; CDR3 protein: CASSLPPGLGTEAFF
clone size: -; V gene: TRBV5-1; CDR3 protein: CASSLAGNPYEQYF
clone size: -; V gene: TRBV7-2; CDR3 protein: CASSLSYRRNTEAFF
clone size: few; V gene: TRBV20-1; CDR3 protein: CSARDGISYEQYF
clone size: many; V gene: TRBV7-2; CDR3 protein: CASSIRGDQPQHF
clone size: few; V gene: TRBV29-1; CDR3 protein: CSVAGNANTGELFF
clone size: few; V gene: TRBV24-1; CDR3 protein: CATRRVGDRRMYQETQYF
clone size: few; V gene: TRBV7-2; CDR3 protein: CASSQAGSGGETQYF
clone size: many; V gene: TRBV7-9; CDR3 protein: CASSAWDWPYEQYF
clone size: -; V gene: TRBV6-1; CDR3 protein: CASLWTTTSNTGELFF
clone size: many; V gene: TRBV7-7; CDR3 protein: CASSASDGYEQYF
clone size: few; V gene: TRBV7-2; CDR3 protein: CASSSDRSRGAQHF
clone size: -; V gene: TRBV27; CDR3 protein: CASSPYLTVPYEQYF
clone size: -; V gene: TRBV7-9; CDR3 protein: CASSHRTGGKETQYF
clone size: -; V gene: TRBV7-2; CDR3 protein: CASSRNGPPVKVDSPLHF
clone size: -; V gene: TRBV20-1; CDR3 protein: CSARDIGGGGETQYF
clone size: many; V gene: TRBV7-2; CDR3 protein: CASTLGGEETQYF
clone size: few; V gene: TRBV10-3; CDR3 protein: CAISEEAGGANEQYF
clone size: -; V gene: TRBV10-3; CDR3 protein: CAIRAGTDTQYF
clone size: -; V gene: TRBV5-1; CDR3 protein: CASQKEVSSYGHTF
clone size: -; V gene: TRBV15; CDR3 protein: CATSRDARTGDPRSGNQPQHF
clone size: -; V gene: TRBV7-9; CDR3 protein: CASSLAEWLETQYF
clone size: -; V gene: TRBV9; CDR3 protein: CASSTRLYQETQYF
clone size: many; V gene: TRBV20-1; CDR3 protein: CSARENYEQYF
clone size: many; V gene: TRBV2; CDR3 protein: CASSSPANTGELFF
clone size: many; V gene: TRBV29-1; CDR3 protein: CSANRGQEQYF
clone size: few; V gene: TRBV5-1; CDR3 protein: CASSLGPSEDQPQHF